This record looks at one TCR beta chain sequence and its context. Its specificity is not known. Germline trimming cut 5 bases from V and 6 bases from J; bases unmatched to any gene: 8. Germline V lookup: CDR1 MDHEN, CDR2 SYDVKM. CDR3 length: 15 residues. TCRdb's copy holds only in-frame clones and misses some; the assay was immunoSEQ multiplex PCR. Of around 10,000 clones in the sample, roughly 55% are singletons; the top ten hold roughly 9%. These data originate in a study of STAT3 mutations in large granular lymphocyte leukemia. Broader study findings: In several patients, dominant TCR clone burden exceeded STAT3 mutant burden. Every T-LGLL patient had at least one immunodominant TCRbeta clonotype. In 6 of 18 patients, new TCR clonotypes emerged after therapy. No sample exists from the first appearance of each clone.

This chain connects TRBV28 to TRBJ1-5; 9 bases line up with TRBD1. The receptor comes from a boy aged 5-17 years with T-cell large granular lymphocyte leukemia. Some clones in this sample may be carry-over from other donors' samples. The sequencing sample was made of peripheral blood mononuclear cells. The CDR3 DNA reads TGTGCCAGCAGTCCCTCAGGACAGGGGAGTCAGCCCCAGCATTTT. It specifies CASSPSGQGSQPQHF. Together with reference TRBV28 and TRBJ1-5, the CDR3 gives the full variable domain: DVKVTQSSRYLVKRTGEKVFLECVQDMDHENMFWYRQDPGLGLRLIYFSYDVKMKEKGDIPEGYSVSREKKERFSLILESASTNQTSMYLCASSPSGQGSQPQHFGDGTRLSIL.